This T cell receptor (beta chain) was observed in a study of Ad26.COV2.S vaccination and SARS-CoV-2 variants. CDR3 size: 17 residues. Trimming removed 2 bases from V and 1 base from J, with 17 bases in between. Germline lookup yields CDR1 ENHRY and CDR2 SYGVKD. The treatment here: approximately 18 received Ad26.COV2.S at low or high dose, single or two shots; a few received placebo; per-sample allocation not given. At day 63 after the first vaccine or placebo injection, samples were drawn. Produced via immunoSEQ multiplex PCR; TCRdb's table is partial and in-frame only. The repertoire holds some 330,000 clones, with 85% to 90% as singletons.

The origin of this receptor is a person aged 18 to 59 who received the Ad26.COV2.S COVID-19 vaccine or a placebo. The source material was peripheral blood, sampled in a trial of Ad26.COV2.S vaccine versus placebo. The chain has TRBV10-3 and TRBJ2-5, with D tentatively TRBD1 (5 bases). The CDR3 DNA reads TGTGCCATCAGTGAGATGTTGGGCAGGGATATCCAAGAGACCCAGTACTTC. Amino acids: CAISEMLGRDIQETQYF.